This T cell receptor beta chain was sequenced during a study of T cells in Graves' hyperthyroidism and ophthalmopathy. TCR beta CDR3 regions were amplified from RNA. The HTBI primer set served for first-round RT-PCR of the TCR CDR3. TCRdb fed the multiplex PCR reads into MiXCR, producing one record per CDR3 protein. The table has about 420,000 distinct CDR3 sequences, 15% to 19% seen once. This clonotype was observed at least ten times. Its antigen is undetermined. Exclusion of patients followed from uncontrolled infection, other autoimmune disease, pregnancy or lactation. The V segment lost 2 bases and the J segment 2 bases; nucleotides outside the gene matches: 5. Germline CDR1 and CDR2: SGHRS and YFSETQ. The CDR3 consists of 18 residues. Study results and limitations: Among clonotypes expanded in thyroid above 0.001, most were also found in blood.

The rearrangement links TRBV5-1 to TRBJ2-2, with 14 bases fitting TRBD2. This clonotype originated in a woman younger than 35 with Graves' hyperthyroidism. Sequencing used blood. The CDR3 bases are TGCGCCAGCAGCTTCGGGACTAGCGGGAGCACCAACACCGGGGAGCTGTTTTTT. As protein: CASSFGTSGSTNTGELFF. Combining the CDR3 with reference TRBV5-1 and TRBJ2-2 gives the whole variable domain KAGVTQTPRYLIKTRGQQVTLSCSPISGHRSVSWYQQTPGQGLQFLFEYFSETQRNKGNFPGRFSGRQFSNSRSEMNVSTLELGDSALYLCASSFGTSGSTNTGELFFGEGSRLTVL.